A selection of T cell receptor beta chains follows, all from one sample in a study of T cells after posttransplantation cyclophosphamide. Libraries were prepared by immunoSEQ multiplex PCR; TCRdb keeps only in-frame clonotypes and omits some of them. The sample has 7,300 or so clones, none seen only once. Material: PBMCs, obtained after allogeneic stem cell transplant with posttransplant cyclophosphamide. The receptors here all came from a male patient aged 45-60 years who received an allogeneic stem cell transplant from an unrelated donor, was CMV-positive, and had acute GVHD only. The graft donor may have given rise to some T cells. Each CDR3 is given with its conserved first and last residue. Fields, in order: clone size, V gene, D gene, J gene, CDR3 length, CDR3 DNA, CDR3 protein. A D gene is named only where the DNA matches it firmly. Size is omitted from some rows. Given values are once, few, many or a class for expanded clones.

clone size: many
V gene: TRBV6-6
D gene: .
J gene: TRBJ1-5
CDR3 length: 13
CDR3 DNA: TGTGCCAGCGATGTCGAGGGCAATCAGCCCCAGCATTTT
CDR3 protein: CASDVEGNQPQHF

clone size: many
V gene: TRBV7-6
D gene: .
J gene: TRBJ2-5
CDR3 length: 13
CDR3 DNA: TGTGCCAGCAGCCTAAACAGGGAGCAGACCCAGTACTTC
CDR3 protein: CASSLNREQTQYF

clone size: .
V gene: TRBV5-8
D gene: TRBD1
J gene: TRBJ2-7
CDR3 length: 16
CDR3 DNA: TGTGCCAGCAGCTTGTACAGGGGAACAGGGAACTACGAGCAGTACTTC
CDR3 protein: CASSLYRGTGNYEQYF

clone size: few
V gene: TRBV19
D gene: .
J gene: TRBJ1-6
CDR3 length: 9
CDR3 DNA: TGTGCCAGTTCGACTCCCCTCCACTTT
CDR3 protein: CASSTPLHF

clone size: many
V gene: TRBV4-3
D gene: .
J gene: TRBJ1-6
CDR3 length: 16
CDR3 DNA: TGCGCCAGCAGCCAAGATCTTGGCAGGGCGAATTCACCCCTCCACTTT
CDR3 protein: CASSQDLGRANSPLHF

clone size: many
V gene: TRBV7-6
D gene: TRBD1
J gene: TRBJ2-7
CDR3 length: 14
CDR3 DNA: TGTGCCAGCAGCTTGGGACAGTCTGAGCACGAGCAGTACTTC
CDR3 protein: CASSLGQSEHEQYF

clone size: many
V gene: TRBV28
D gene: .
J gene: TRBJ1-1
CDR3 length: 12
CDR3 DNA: TGTGCCAGCAGAAATATGAACACTGAAGCTTTCTTT
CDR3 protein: CASRNMNTEAFF

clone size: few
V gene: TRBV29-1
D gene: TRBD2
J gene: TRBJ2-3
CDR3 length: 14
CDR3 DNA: TGCAGCGCCACTAGCGCATTGAGCACAGATACGCAGTATTTT
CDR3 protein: CSATSALSTDTQYF

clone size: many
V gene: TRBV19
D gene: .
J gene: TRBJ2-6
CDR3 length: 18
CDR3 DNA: TGTGCCAGTAGTATAACTCGAAGGGCGAGGGCCGGGGCCAACGTCCTGACTTTC
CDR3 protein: CASSITRRARAGANVLTF

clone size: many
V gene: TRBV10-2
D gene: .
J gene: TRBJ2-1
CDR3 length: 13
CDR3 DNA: TGCGCCAGCAGCGCCGGGACCTACAATGAGCAGTTCTTC
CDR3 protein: CASSAGTYNEQFF

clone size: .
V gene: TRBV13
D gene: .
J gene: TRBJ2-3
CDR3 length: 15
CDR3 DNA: TGTGCCAGCAGCTTAGCGCAGGGACATCCAGATACGCAGTATTTC
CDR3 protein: CASSLAQGHPDTQYF

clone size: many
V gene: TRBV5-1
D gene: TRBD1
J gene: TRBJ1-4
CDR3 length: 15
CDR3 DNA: TGCGCCAGCAGCTTGGGGGACAGCCTTAATGAAAAACTGTTTTTT
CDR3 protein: CASSLGDSLNEKLFF

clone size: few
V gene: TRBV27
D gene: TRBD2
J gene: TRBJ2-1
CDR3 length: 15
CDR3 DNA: TGTGCCAGCAGTACCAGGACTAGCCCCATCAATGAGCAGTTCTTC
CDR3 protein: CASSTRTSPINEQFF